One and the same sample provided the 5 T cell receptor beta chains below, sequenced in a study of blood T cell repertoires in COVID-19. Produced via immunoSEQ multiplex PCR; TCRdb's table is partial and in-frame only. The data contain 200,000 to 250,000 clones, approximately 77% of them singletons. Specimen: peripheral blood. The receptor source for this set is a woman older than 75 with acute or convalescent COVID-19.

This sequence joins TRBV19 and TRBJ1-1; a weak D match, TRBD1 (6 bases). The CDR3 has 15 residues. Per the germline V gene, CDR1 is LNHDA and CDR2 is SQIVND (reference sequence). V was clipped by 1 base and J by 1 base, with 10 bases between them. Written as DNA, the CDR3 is TGTGCCAGTAGTATAGCCCCGACAGGGAACACTGAAGCTTTCTTT. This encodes CASSIAPTGNTEAFF.

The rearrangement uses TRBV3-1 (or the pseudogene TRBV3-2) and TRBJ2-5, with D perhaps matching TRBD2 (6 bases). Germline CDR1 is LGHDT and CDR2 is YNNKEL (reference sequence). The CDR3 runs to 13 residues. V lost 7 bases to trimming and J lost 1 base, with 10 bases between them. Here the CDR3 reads CASKFSGQETQYF. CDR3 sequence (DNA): TGTGCCAGCAAATTTAGCGGCCAAGAGACCCAGTACTTC.

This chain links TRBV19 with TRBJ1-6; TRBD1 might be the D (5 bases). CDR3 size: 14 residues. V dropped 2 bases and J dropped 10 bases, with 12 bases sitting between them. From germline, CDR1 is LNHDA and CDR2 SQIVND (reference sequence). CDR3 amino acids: CASSIRQGGSPLHF. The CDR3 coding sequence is TGTGCCAGTAGTATAAGGCAGGGAGGCTCACCCCTCCACTTT.

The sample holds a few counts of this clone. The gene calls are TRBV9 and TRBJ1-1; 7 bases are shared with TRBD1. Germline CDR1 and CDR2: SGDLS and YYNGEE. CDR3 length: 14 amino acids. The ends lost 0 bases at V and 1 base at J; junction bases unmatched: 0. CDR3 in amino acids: CASSVGQGNTEAFF. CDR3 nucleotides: TGTGCCAGCAGCGTAGGACAGGGGAACACTGAAGCTTTCTTT.

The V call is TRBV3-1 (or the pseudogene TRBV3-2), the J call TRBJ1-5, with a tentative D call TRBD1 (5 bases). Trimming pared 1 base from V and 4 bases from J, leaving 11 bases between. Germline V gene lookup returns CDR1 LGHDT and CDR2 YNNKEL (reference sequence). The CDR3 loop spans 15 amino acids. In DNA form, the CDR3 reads TGTGCCAGCAGCCAAGGGTTCGGGGGGAATCAGCCCCAGCATTTT. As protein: CASSQGFGGNQPQHF.